This entry concerns a single T cell receptor (beta chain). Its antigen target is currently unknown. Within one base of it there is no much larger clone, and no base qualities were kept. The donors were healthy, HIV-negative adults who had no recently reported acute infections or vaccinations. Only Caucasian adults living in Nashville, Tennessee, USA were represented among the donors. CD4+ T cells were enriched by magnetic negative selection, after which naive cells were positively selected on CD45RA and the negative fraction was taken as the memory subset. After blood collection by leukapheresis, PBMCs were isolated using Ficoll-Histopaque density gradient centrifugation and then cryopreserved in the vapor phase of liquid nitrogen. Analytical flow cytometry was used to check the purity and quantity of every magnetically sorted T cell population. Each sorted fraction had its genomic DNA isolated and then quantified by UV absorbance on a Nanodrop 2000c.

Using the deep immunoSEQ assay, TCR CDR3 regions were amplified from genomic DNA by multiplex PCR. For each cell subset, the extracted genomic DNA was distributed evenly across all wells of several immunoSEQ 96-well plates, and each plate served as one replicate. For sorted subsets, each replicate PCR was loaded with about 0.2 ug genomic DNA, equivalent to 32,000 or so T cell genomes. Purified libraries were measured with a Qubit 3.0 fluorometer, size-checked on a Bioanalyzer 2100, and measured again with the KAPA Library Quantification kit. A separate single-read 150-cycle Illumina NextSeq 550 flow cell was used to sequence each immunoSEQ 96-well plate. The published analysis was carried out like this. Because only junctional sequences without quality scores were contained in the immunoSEQ output, filtering matching that applied to full-length reads could not be performed. Sequences were annotated with PyIR, a Python wrapper for IgBLAST v1.9, and V/J genes and CDR3 were assigned using IMGT germline references. Reads were removed for weak V/J assignments (E-value above 1e-6), missing CDR3, stop codons, out-of-frame junctions, or ambiguous translated residues. V3J clonotypes were defined as sequences sharing an identical inferred V gene, J gene, and CDR3 amino acid sequence. To compute the percentage overlap between repertoires, the number of shared unique clonotypes was divided by the size of the smaller repertoire. RTK rarefaction, the Chao1 estimator, and Recon v2.1 estimates of unobserved clonotypes were used to assess repertoire richness. Generation probabilities for all TCRbeta clonotypes obtained by the gDNA method from several donors were computed using OLGA. TCRdb carries this immuneACCESS record with in-frame sequences only. Its versions omit some clonotypes, under half of them owing to an unresolved V gene in the studies checked, with the rest unexplained. V and J calls and clone size are as listed in that table; D and trimming were resolved from the DNA. The sample has 1.6 million or so clones on record, approximately 98.5% of them singletons. Jointly, the top ten make up roughly 0.35% of the sample.

This record comes from a study of shared clonotypes between healthy human individuals (TCRdb year 2020). About the investigation overall: A couple of women and a few men aged 18 to 49 years were included in the cohort. For each donor, CD4 naive and CD4 memory were each given three plates, CD8 naive was given two plates, and CD8 memory was given one plate. The study deeply sequenced blood TCR repertoires of about 5 healthy adults to estimate repertoire size and the extent of clonotype sharing between individuals. To increase sequencing depth and limit assay-specific biases, TCR repertoire library preparation and sequencing were carried out by different laboratories using diverse techniques. Each donor's leukapheresis produced roughly between roughly 0.9 and 9 billion PBMCs. Broad study findings and their caveats: Sampling was restricted to blood, and TCR repertoires in tissues likely differ from the TCR repertoires found in blood. Sharing across a few donors was observed for around 5% of naive CD4, under 4% of naive CD8, about 2.5% of memory CD4, and roughly 0.4% of memory CD8 clonotypes. Naive subsets generally had larger estimated clonotype richness than memory subsets. Incomplete sequencing was indicated by rarefaction of sorted-subset datasets, despite the large sequencing depth. Based on pairwise subsampling, the degree of clonotype sharing among donors was expected to be affected by sequencing depth. Compared with non-shared clonotypes, clonotypes shared by all four sorted-subset donors had higher generation probabilities. Because the study included only a small number of donors, the genetic and exposure-history diversity represented was limited.

The CDR3 goes from the cysteine to the phenylalanine over 15 residues. CDR3 DNA only is kept here, 45 bases in frame from base 1. Germline trimming: 6 bases from V, 4 bases from J; junction bases outside gene matches: 8. Sequences SEHNR (CDR1) and FQNEAQ (CDR2) are obtained from the germline V gene (reference sequence). This sequence uses TRBV7-9 and TRBJ2-1, with 8 junctional bases fitting TRBD1. The receptor was derived from a man aged 30-40 years in good health. The sequencing input was naive CD4+ T cells sorted from blood. The label giving this sample's cell subset or site can be read as: CD45RA+ positively selected. The CDR3 region reads CASRPQGARYNEQFF. The nucleotide sequence is given as TGTGCCAGCAGGCCTCAGGGGGCGCGGTACAATGAGCAGTTCTTC.